One and the same sample provided the 32 T cell receptor beta chains below, sequenced in a study of blood T cell repertoires in COVID-19. Some clones are missing from TCRdb's copy, which holds only in-frame ones; the method was immunoSEQ multiplex PCR. This sample has about 300,000 clones, with under 90% found just once. Sequenced input: PBMCs or T cells enriched from blood (not recorded which). The receptors come from a woman aged 40 to 50 who had recovered from COVID-19.

The chain is built from TRBV6-2 or TRBV6-3 and TRBJ1-5, with 9 bases lining up with TRBD1. The CDR3 spans 15 residues. The germline CDR1 and CDR2 sequences are MNHEY and SVGEGT. V dropped 1 base and J dropped 5; count of bases not matched to a gene: 3. The CDR3 DNA follows: TGTGCCAGCAGTTACTTGAGGGACAGGGATCAGCCCCAGCATTTT. Protein sequence: CASSYLRDRDQPQHF.

This chain joins TRBV30 and TRBJ2-5, with D unresolved. Trimming cost V 0 bases and J 1 base, with 12 bases left between them. The CDR3 totals 15 residues. CDR1 is GTSNPN and CDR2 is SVGIG in the germline V gene (reference sequence). CDR3 in amino acids: CAWSVQLSPQETQYF. The CDR3 coding sequence is TGTGCCTGGAGTGTACAGCTCTCGCCCCAAGAGACCCAGTACTTC.

The rearrangement uses TRBV19 and TRBJ2-6, with D perhaps matching TRBD2 (6 bases). This CDR3 has 16 amino acids. Germline V CDR1 and CDR2: LNHDA, SQIVND (reference sequence). V shed 5 bases and J shed 0 bases, with 11 bases lying between them. The CDR3 DNA reads TGTGCCAGTAGTTTCGCGGGGAGCTCTGGGGCCAACGTCCTGACTTTC. Its translation: CASSFAGSSGANVLTF.

The chain combines TRBV7-9 with TRBJ2-5, with 8 bases lining up with TRBD1. The V gene's germline CDR1 is SEHNR and CDR2 FQNEAQ (reference sequence). The CDR3 totals 16 residues. J gave up 5 bases and V 2 bases, and 10 bases lay outside the gene matches. The DNA of the CDR3 is TGTGCCAGCAGCTTAAGGTTCGGGACAGGCGAGGAGACCCAGTACTTC. Its translation: CASSLRFGTGEETQYF.

V gene TRBV4-2 combines with J gene TRBJ2-3; TRBD2 aligns across 13 bases. After removal of 0 bases from V and 6 bases from J, the junction contained 6 bases not matched to a gene. The CDR3 totals 17 residues. Germline CDR1 is LGHNA and CDR2 is YNFKEQ. The CDR3: CASSQETSGGLVDTQYF. The CDR3 DNA reads as TGTGCCAGCAGCCAAGAGACTAGCGGGGGGTTAGTTGATACGCAGTATTTT.

The chain employs TRBV11-2 and TRBJ2-7, with 7 bases identical to TRBD2. The CDR3 loop spans 16 amino acids. The junction had 9 bases not matched to a gene; V was cut back by 1 base and J by 3 bases. Per the germline V gene, CDR1 is SGHAT and CDR2 is FQNNGV. The CDR3 sequence: CASSLVSLAGDYEQYF. The CDR3 coding sequence is TGTGCCAGCAGCTTAGTTTCTCTCGCGGGGGACTACGAGCAGTACTTC.

The chain links TRBV5-1 to TRBJ2-1, with TRBD1 matching over 9 bases. V lost 4 bases, J lost 9 bases, and 5 bases stayed unmatched. This CDR3 comprises 13 residues. The germline V gene encodes CDR1 SGHRS and CDR2 YFSETQ. Here the CDR3 reads CASSITGGGEQFF. CDR3 in DNA: TGCGCCAGCAGCATCACAGGGGGCGGTGAGCAGTTCTTC.

The chain employs TRBV5-5 and TRBJ2-7; 8 positions match TRBD1. CDR3 length equals 13 residues. Germline assignment: CDR1 SGHKS and CDR2 YYEKEE (reference sequence). The ends lost 4 bases at V and 3 bases at J; junction bases unmatched: 3. CDR3 DNA sequence: TGTGCCAGCAGCCGACAGGGGTTCTACGAGCAGTACTTC. It codes for CASSRQGFYEQYF.

The gene calls are TRBV6-2 or TRBV6-3 and TRBJ1-5; 9 nucleotides line up with TRBD1. Germline values: CDR1 MNHEY, CDR2 SVGEGT. The CDR3 sequence is 15 residues long. V was clipped by 2 bases and J by 5 bases; unmatched bases: 4. This CDR3 reads CASSYEGQGYQPQHF. CDR3 coding DNA: TGTGCCAGCAGTTACGAGGGACAGGGATATCAGCCCCAGCATTTT.

The V and J genes are TRBV29-1 and TRBJ1-5; perhaps TRBD1 as D (5 bases). Germline V gene lookup returns CDR1 SQVTM and CDR2 ANQGSEA. The CDR3 is made up of 13 amino acids. The ends were cut back, 4 bases at V and 4 bases at J, with 11 bases in the middle. The CDR3 region has the DNA TGCAGCGTTGTCTGGGGCCAAAATCAGCCCCAGCATTTT. Residues: CSVVWGQNQPQHF.

V and J are TRBV10-2 and TRBJ1-1, with TRBD1 identical over 7 bases. Germline CDR1 is WSHSY and CDR2 is SAAADI. This CDR3 spans 13 amino acids. The ends lost 8 bases at V and 5 bases at J; junction bases unmatched: 8. The CDR3 loop is CASGTGDLTEAFF. The CDR3 DNA sequence: TGCGCCAGCGGAACAGGGGATCTGACTGAAGCTTTCTTT.

The chain is built from TRBV25-1 and TRBJ1-2, with 10 bases that match TRBD1. V lost 7 bases, J lost 5 bases, and 10 bases stayed unmatched. The CDR3 spans 15 residues. CDR1 is MGHDK and CDR2 is SYGVNS in the germline V gene. Here the CDR3 DNA reads TGTGCCAGCATGGGACAGGGGAGTGTCGGATATGGCTACACCTTC. Translated, it gives CASMGQGSVGYGYTF.

This clone appeared a single time. This chain joins TRBV19 and TRBJ2-1; 7 positions match TRBD1. J lost 1 base, V lost 0 bases, and 3 bases had no gene match. The CDR3 length is 16 residues. Germline V gene data show CDR1 as LNHDA and CDR2 as SQIVND (reference sequence). The CDR3 nucleotides read TGTGCCAGTAGTATAGATAAGACAGGGTCCTACAATGAGCAGTTCTTC. Its protein product is CASSIDKTGSYNEQFF.

This rearrangement joins TRBV27 to TRBJ2-3; TRBD1 matches at 9 bases. The CDR3 has 14 amino acids. CDR1 MNHEY and CDR2 SMNVEV come from the germline V gene (reference sequence). V lost 5 bases, J lost 4 bases, and 4 bases stayed unmatched. The DNA of the CDR3 is TGTGCCAGCAGTACGAGACAGGGGGCAGATACGCAGTATTTT. Its translation is CASSTRQGADTQYF.

The gene calls are TRBV10-3 and TRBJ2-5; D is undetermined. The germline V gene encodes CDR1 ENHRY and CDR2 SYGVKD. Trimming took off 9 bases at V and 1 base at J, with 9 bases between the two ends. This CDR3 is built from 12 residues. In nucleotides, the CDR3 is TGTGCCATATCCCAGTTCCAAGAGACCCAGTACTTC. Protein sequence: CAISQFQETQYF.

Of note for this clone: At one boundary the junction diverges from the germline segment, which might be a read error. The J gene is TRBJ1-1, the V gene TRBV18, with D possibly being TRBD1 (5 bases). The CDR3 consists of 15 residues. From germline, CDR1 is KGHSH and CDR2 LQKENI. The CDR3 here is CASTPRGEATTEAFF. Written as DNA, the CDR3 is TGTGCCAGCACACCACGGGGGGAAGCGACCACTGAAGCTTTCTTT. Together with reference TRBV18 and TRBJ1-1, the CDR3 gives the full variable domain: NAGVMQNPRHLVRRRGQEARLRCSPMKGHSHVYWYRQLPEEGLKFMVYLQKENIIDESGMPKERFSAEFPKEGPSILRIQQVVRGDSAAYFCASTPRGEATTEAFFGQGTRLTVV.

The chain has TRBV5-6 and TRBJ1-5, with unresolved D. The V end was cut by 2 bases, the J end by 4 bases, with 10 bases between. Germline CDR1 and CDR2: SGHDT and YYEEEE. The CDR3 is 14 amino acids. The CDR3: CASSFRGANQPQHF. For the CDR3, the DNA is TGTGCCAGCAGCTTTCGAGGAGCAAATCAGCCCCAGCATTTT.

The count of this clone is one. This chain uses TRBV14 with TRBJ2-7, with D possibly matching TRBD1 (5 bases). The V gene lost 3 bases and the J gene lost 2 bases, with 11 bases spanning the gap. The CDR3 runs to 14 residues. Looked up from germline, CDR1 is SGHDN and CDR2 is FVKESK. The CDR3 loop is CASSQGQITYEQYF. In nucleotides, the CDR3 is TGTGCCAGCAGCCAGGGGCAGATAACCTACGAGCAGTACTTC.

The genes are TRBV9 and TRBJ1-2; no clear D gene. Looked up from germline, CDR1 is SGDLS and CDR2 is YYNGEE. There are 15 residues in the CDR3. V lost 0 bases and J lost 1, with 10 bases in between. The CDR3 region has the DNA TGTGCCAGCAGCGTAGCTGGGCCGAGTAACTATGGCTACACCTTC. It codes for CASSVAGPSNYGYTF.

V and J are TRBV9 and TRBJ1-3; D remains unclear. The CDR3 covers 16 residues. Between the trimmed V and J ends, which lost 0 bases and 0 bases, there was a span of 10 bases. Per the germline V gene, CDR1 is SGDLS and CDR2 is YYNGEE. The CDR3 DNA reads TGTGCCAGCAGCGTAGACACATACCTCTCTGGAAACACCATATATTTT. Its translation is CASSVDTYLSGNTIYF.

This sequence joins TRBV9 and TRBJ2-7, with a possible D match to TRBD2 (7 bases). CDR3 length: 16 residues. Deletions cut 0 bases from V and 7 bases from J, with 20 bases between. CDR1 is SGDLS and CDR2 is YYNGEE in the germline V gene. The CDR3 nucleotides are TGTGCCAGCAGCGTAGGGTTAGGGGGGAGGGTTGGAGAGCAGTACTTC. Protein product: CASSVGLGGRVGEQYF.

The chain combines TRBV18 with TRBJ2-1, with 8 bases identical to TRBD2. This CDR3 has 15 amino acids. Unmatched junction bases numbered 9, after V lost 3 bases and J lost 8 bases. Germline V gives CDR1 KGHSH, CDR2 LQKENI. CDR3 loop: CASSPTRTSSYEQFF. In DNA form, the CDR3 reads TGTGCCAGCTCACCGACGAGGACTAGCTCGTATGAGCAGTTCTTC.

The V gene is TRBV7-3, the J gene TRBJ1-4; 7 nucleotides line up with TRBD1. The CDR3 loop spans 15 amino acids. Germline V CDR1 and CDR2: SGHTA, FQGTGA. V was clipped by 9 bases and J by 3 bases; unmatched bases: 10. The DNA for the CDR3 is TGTGCCAGTCGGCAGGGTGGGACAGCTAATGAAAAACTGTTTTTT. Its protein is CASRQGGTANEKLFF.

The CDR3 loop is CASSLWTGGETQYF. As DNA, the CDR3 is TGTGCCAGCAGCTTGTGGACAGGGGGAGAGACCCAGTACTTC. The V and J genes are TRBV5-5 and TRBJ2-5; 10 positions agree with TRBD1. The CDR3 is made up of 14 amino acids. V lost 1 base to trimming and J lost 4 bases; unmatched junction nucleotides: 1. Germline V gene data show CDR1 as SGHKS and CDR2 as YYEKEE (reference sequence).

The CDR3 sequence is CASSSRTGAYGYTF. DNA of the CDR3: TGTGCCAGTAGTTCCCGGACAGGGGCATATGGCTACACCTTC. This chain connects TRBV19 to TRBJ1-2; 9 nucleotides align to TRBD1. The length of the CDR3 is 14 residues. The trim removed 5 bases at V and 5 bases at J, leaving 6 bases unmatched. In germline, CDR1 is LNHDA, CDR2 SQIVND (reference sequence).

The rearrangement uses TRBV10-1 and TRBJ1-5, with D possibly matching TRBD1 (5 bases). Germline V gene data show CDR1 as WNHNN and CDR2 as SYGVQD (reference sequence). The CDR3 has 16 amino acids. V was trimmed by 9 bases and J by 4 bases, leaving 22 bases between them. As DNA, the CDR3 is TGCGCCAGTACTGCCGCACGGAGGGGAAGAAATCAGCCCCAGCATTTT. Protein product: CASTAARRGRNQPQHF.

Points on this clone: At one of its ends the junction is not consistent with the germline gene, which may arise from a read error. J is TRBJ2-5 and V is TRBV7-7, with TRBD2 as a possible D gene (6 bases). Germline-derived CDR1 and CDR2 are SSHAT and FNYEAQ (reference sequence). This CDR3 region has 15 residues. The CDR3 protein is CASSARGGTQETQYF. Written as DNA, the CDR3 is TGTGCTAGCAGCGCCCGTGGAGGGACCCAAGAGACCCAGTACTTC.

This chain joins TRBV2 and TRBJ2-7, with 7 bases fitting TRBD1. Germline V gene data show CDR1 as SNHLY and CDR2 as FYNNEI. V shed 3 bases and J 6 bases; nucleotides not matched to a gene: 11. This CDR3 is 15 amino acids long. The chain's CDR3 is CASSDRQGEGIEQYF. The CDR3 DNA sequence: TGTGCCAGCAGTGATCGGCAGGGGGAAGGCATCGAGCAGTACTTC.

The chain is built from TRBV29-1 and TRBJ2-2; tentative D call: TRBD1 (6 bases). V gave up 4 bases and J gave up 0 bases, with 9 bases separating them. The germline CDR1 and CDR2 sequences are SQVTM and ANQGSEA. The CDR3 extends over 14 amino acids. The CDR3: CSVGRDTNTGELFF. The CDR3 DNA reads as TGCAGCGTTGGCCGGGACACGAACACCGGGGAGCTGTTTTTT.

This chain links TRBV4-1 with TRBJ2-1; TRBD2 agrees at 12 bases. The CDR3 is 17 residues long. V trimming: 1 base; J trimming: 7 bases; junction bases outside the gene matches: 8. Germline assignment: CDR1 MGHRA and CDR2 YSYEKL. This chain's CDR3 is CASSQASTSGSGNEQFF. The CDR3 bases are TGCGCCAGCAGCCAAGCGTCGACTAGCGGGAGTGGGAATGAGCAGTTCTTC.

This chain links TRBV3-1 (or the pseudogene TRBV3-2) with TRBJ2-5, with 10 bases fitting TRBD2. The length of the CDR3 is 18 residues. V lost 1 base, J lost 1 base, and 9 bases stayed unmatched. Germline V gene lookup returns CDR1 LGHDT and CDR2 YNNKEL (reference sequence). The CDR3 DNA follows: TGTGCCAGCAGCCAAGTAGCTGGTAGCGGGGGGACCCAAGAGACCCAGTACTTC. Protein product: CASSQVAGSGGTQETQYF.

The chain carries TRBV19 and TRBJ1-5; D might be TRBD1 (5 bases). CDR1 LNHDA and CDR2 SQIVND come from the germline V gene (reference sequence). The V gene lost 6 bases and the J gene lost 0 bases, with 15 bases spanning the gap. The CDR3 extends over 16 amino acids. This CDR3 reads CASRNDRTYSNQPQHF. DNA for the CDR3: TGTGCCAGTAGGAATGACAGAACCTATAGCAATCAGCCCCAGCATTTT.